The 32 T cell receptor beta chains reported below all come from one sample, sequenced in a study of blood T cell repertoires in COVID-19 (dated by TCRdb to 2020 to 2022). Libraries were made using the immunoSEQ multiplex PCR assay. Drawn from immuneACCESS, this table holds only the in-frame rearrangements with V and J called that TCRdb kept. Clones are partly lost; checked studies trace under half to an unresolved V gene and leave the rest unexplained. The sample has about 300,000 clones on record, about 81% of them singletons. The ten biggest clones cover over 1.1% of the sample. The sample taken for sequencing was peripheral blood. These receptor sequences come from a human donor with COVID-19, enrolled during active disease. The donor label of this sample is uncertain.

The genes are TRBV3-1 (or the pseudogene TRBV3-2) and TRBJ2-3; D possibly corresponds to TRBD2 (6 bases). V gave up 3 bases and J gave up 3 bases, with 10 bases separating them. Germline CDR1 LGHDT, CDR2 YNNKEL (reference sequence). The CDR3 totals 14 residues. This CDR3 reads CASSHGGRTDTQYF. DNA of the CDR3: TGTGCCAGCAGCCACGGGGGAAGGACAGATACGCAGTATTTT.

The chain recombines TRBV6-4 with TRBJ2-1; 9 bases agree with TRBD2. J lost 8 bases, V lost 5 bases, and 7 bases had no gene match. The length of the CDR3 is 14 residues. CDR1 and CDR2 (germline): MRHNA, SNTAGT. The CDR3 loop reads CASSPGLAQDEQFF. CDR3 sequence (DNA): TGTGCCAGCAGTCCAGGACTAGCGCAGGATGAGCAGTTCTTC.

A few counts support this clone. The chain couples TRBV3-1 (or the pseudogene TRBV3-2) to TRBJ2-7; 13 bases map to TRBD2. The CDR3 runs to 15 residues. Germline-derived CDR1 and CDR2 are LGHDT and YNNKEL (reference sequence). V trimming: 4 bases; J trimming: 3 bases; junction bases outside the gene matches: 3. Here the CDR3 reads CASSPGTSGIYEQYF. The CDR3 DNA reads as TGTGCCAGCAGCCCCGGGACTAGCGGGATCTACGAGCAGTACTTC.

This chain joins TRBV11-2 and TRBJ2-5; maybe TRBD1 (5 bases). Germline CDR1 is SGHAT and CDR2 is FQNNGV. The V gene lost 3 bases and the J gene lost 2 bases, with 10 bases spanning the gap. The CDR3 loop spans 14 amino acids. The CDR3 coding sequence is TGTGCCAGCAGCTTGGACACTTTTCAAGAGACCCAGTACTTC. Translation: CASSLDTFQETQYF.

This clone was counted at least ten times. In DNA form, the CDR3 reads TGTGCCTGGAGCGCAACCGGCGTAGGGGATAATCAGCCCCAGCATTTT. Protein sequence: CAWSATGVGDNQPQHF. V gene TRBV30 combines with J gene TRBJ1-5; D is perhaps TRBD1 (5 bases). Trimming took 3 bases from V and 4 from J, leaving 19 bases between them. Germline V lookup: CDR1 GTSNPN, CDR2 SVGIG (reference sequence). The CDR3 length is 16 residues.

V usage is TRBV30 and J usage is TRBJ1-2, with 7 bases that match TRBD1. There are 12 residues in the CDR3. Per the germline V gene, CDR1 is GTSNPN and CDR2 is SVGIG (reference sequence). V trimming: 4 bases; J trimming: 4 bases; junction bases outside the gene matches: 3. The DNA of the CDR3 is TGTGCCTGGAACAGGGGTCCCTATGGCTACACCTTC. This encodes CAWNRGPYGYTF.

The chain combines TRBV7-2 with TRBJ1-4; 7 nucleotides align to TRBD1. The trim removed 4 bases at V and 2 bases at J, leaving 7 bases unmatched. The CDR3 runs 16 residues. Germline-derived CDR1 and CDR2 are SGHTA and FQGNSA. In DNA form, the CDR3 reads TGTGCCAGCAGCTGGGAGATACAGGGGACTAATGAAAAACTGTTTTTT. It translates to CASSWEIQGTNEKLFF.

The chain couples TRBV27 to TRBJ2-6, with D perhaps TRBD1 (6 bases). Germline V CDR1 and CDR2: MNHEY, SMNVEV (reference sequence). Trimming removed 4 bases at V and 0 bases at J, with 13 bases between. The CDR3 spans 17 residues. CDR3 nucleotide sequence: TGTGCCAGCAGTTCGACAGGTAGGACCTCTGGGGCCAACGTCCTGACTTTC. Its translation is CASSSTGRTSGANVLTF.

The CDR3 coding sequence is TGCAGCGTCTCGGCGGGACAGGCCGAAAAACTGTTTTTT. Its protein product is CSVSAGQAEKLFF. The chain joins TRBV29-1 to TRBJ1-4; 8 bases are a match to TRBD1. The CDR3 length is 13 residues. Trimming took 6 bases from V and 8 from J; bases not matched to a gene: 8. Germline CDR1 is SQVTM and CDR2 is ANQGSEA.

This clone was counted once. This sequence joins TRBV7-9 and TRBJ2-7; 10 bases are shared with TRBD1. This CDR3 has 13 residues. Germline assignment: CDR1 SEHNR and CDR2 FQNEAQ (reference sequence). V shed 6 bases and J 3 bases; nucleotides not matched to a gene: 2. CDR3 protein: CASRTGGDYEQYF. The CDR3, as DNA: TGTGCCAGCAGGACAGGGGGCGACTACGAGCAGTACTTC.

V is TRBV9 and J is TRBJ2-5; 7 bases are a match to TRBD2. CDR3 length equals 16 residues. The junction had 13 bases not matched to a gene; V was cut back by 4 bases and J by 4 bases. Germline V CDR1 and CDR2: SGDLS, YYNGEE. The CDR3 nucleotides read TGTGCCAGCAGCACCCGGGACTACGGGACCGCAGAGACCCAGTACTTC. This gives the protein CASSTRDYGTAETQYF.

The genes are TRBV11-2 and TRBJ2-1; 7 bases match TRBD2. Germline CDR1 and CDR2: SGHAT and FQNNGV. The CDR3 length is 14 residues. Trimming at V came to 1 base and at J to 9 bases, leaving 6 bases not matched to a gene. In DNA form, the CDR3 reads TGTGCCAGCAGCTTAGGGTCTAGCGGAGGTGAGCAGTTCTTC. As protein: CASSLGSSGGEQFF.

CDR3: CASLLGTGTTEAFF. Here the CDR3 DNA reads TGTGCCAGCCTTCTCGGGACAGGGACCACTGAAGCTTTCTTT. This chain links TRBV2 with TRBJ1-1; TRBD1 matches at 9 bases. This CDR3 is 14 amino acids long. Germline V gene lookup returns CDR1 SNHLY and CDR2 FYNNEI. Trimming took 8 bases from V and 4 from J; bases not matched to a gene: 8.

The chain links TRBV2 to TRBJ2-3; a possible D gene is TRBD2 (6 bases). The CDR3 has 15 residues. The germline V and J ends were trimmed by 5 bases and 5 bases, with 17 bases remaining between them. Germline-derived CDR1 and CDR2 are SNHLY and FYNNEI. CDR3 sequence (DNA): TGTGCCAGCAGTCAAGAGGGACTCTCAGGAGATACGCAGTATTTT. Amino acids: CASSQEGLSGDTQYF.

The rearrangement joins TRBV5-1 to TRBJ1-5; D not resolved. The CDR3 covers 14 residues. Germline V gene data show CDR1 as SGHRS and CDR2 as YFSETQ. V lost 0 bases, J lost 5 bases, and 9 bases lay in between. The CDR3 sequence: CASSLEDFDQPQHF. The CDR3 DNA reads as TGCGCCAGCAGCTTGGAGGACTTCGATCAGCCCCAGCATTTT. The whole variable domain, remainder taken from reference TRBV5-1 and TRBJ1-5, is KAGVTQTPRYLIKTRGQQVTLSCSPISGHRSVSWYQQTPGQGLQFLFEYFSETQRNKGNFPGRFSGRQFSNSRSEMNVSTLELGDSALYLCASSLEDFDQPQHFGDGTRLSIL.

This chain uses TRBV6-5 with TRBJ1-2; a weak D match, TRBD1 (5 bases). This CDR3 has 13 amino acids. In germline, CDR1 is MNHEY, CDR2 SVGAGI. The V end was cut by 8 bases, the J end by 3 bases, with 13 bases between. The DNA for the CDR3 is TGTGCCAGCCGGGGCCCGGGGGACTATGGCTACACCTTC. This translates into CASRGPGDYGYTF.

CDR3 bases: TGTGCCAGCAGTTTCCTCGGACAGGGACCCTACGAGCAGTACTTC. It codes for CASSFLGQGPYEQYF. The genes are TRBV27 and TRBJ2-7, with 8 bases identical to TRBD1. After removal of 3 bases from V and 2 bases from J, the junction contained 6 bases not matched to a gene. From germline, CDR1 is MNHEY and CDR2 SMNVEV (reference sequence). The CDR3 has 15 amino acids.

The chain employs TRBV11-2 and TRBJ2-7, with TRBD1 as a possible D gene (5 bases). Germline CDR1 SGHAT, CDR2 FQNNGV. Trimming pared 6 bases from V and 4 bases from J, leaving 10 bases between. This CDR3 is 12 amino acids long. This chain's CDR3 is CASRPPGYEQYF. CDR3 DNA sequence: TGTGCCAGCAGGCCTCCAGGGTACGAGCAGTACTTC.

The chain uses TRBV7-2 and TRBJ1-4; D uncertain. Trimming stripped 5 bases from V and 5 bases from J, with 18 bases between. The CDR3 spans 16 residues. The V gene's germline CDR1 is SGHTA and CDR2 FQGNSA. DNA of the CDR3: TGTGCCAGCAGCCAGAGGGTCTTACAGAGCAATGAAAAACTGTTTTTT. Protein product: CASSQRVLQSNEKLFF.

CDR3 nucleotide sequence: TGTGCCAGCAGCACGACAGGGATTTATAATTCACCCCTCCACTTT. Its translation: CASSTTGIYNSPLHF. The chain employs TRBV28 and TRBJ1-6; 7 bases agree with TRBD1. This CDR3 spans 15 amino acids. The V gene's germline CDR1 is MDHEN and CDR2 SYDVKM. V lost 6 bases and J lost 4; bases outside the gene matches: 6.

CDR3: CASSKGQGWETQYF. The CDR3 DNA follows: TGTGCCAGCAGCAAAGGACAGGGCTGGGAGACCCAGTACTTC. This chain joins TRBV28 and TRBJ2-5, with TRBD1 identical over 8 bases. The CDR3 sequence is 14 residues long. V lost 6 bases and J lost 5; bases outside the gene matches: 8. The germline V gene encodes CDR1 MDHEN and CDR2 SYDVKM.

This clone is a singleton in its sample. The chain has TRBV7-2 and TRBJ1-5, with D hard to call. The CDR3 sequence is 12 residues long. From germline, CDR1 is SGHTA and CDR2 FQGNSA. V lost 5 bases and J lost 6, with 8 bases in between. The CDR3 is CASSLISQPQHF. The CDR3 nucleotides read TGTGCCAGCAGCCTAATTAGTCAGCCCCAGCATTTT.

The rearrangement joins TRBV29-1 to TRBJ2-7, with 7 bases identical to TRBD2. The germline CDR1 and CDR2 sequences are SQVTM and ANQGSEA. V lost 7 bases and J lost 1; bases outside the gene matches: 7. The CDR3 totals 13 residues. DNA of the CDR3: TGCAGCGCTGGACTAGGGGCTTCCTACGAGCAGTACTTC. Residues: CSAGLGASYEQYF.

This clone was found a few times. J is TRBJ1-5 and V is TRBV27; D is undetermined. This CDR3 spans 15 amino acids. The germline V and J ends were trimmed by 6 bases and 7 bases, with 19 bases remaining between them. Germline V lookup: CDR1 MNHEY, CDR2 SMNVEV (reference sequence). CDR3: CASSPTEGFGQPQHF. The CDR3, as DNA: TGTGCCAGCAGCCCCACAGAGGGTTTCGGGCAGCCCCAGCATTTT.

The CDR3 region is CASSPVQEGTLHF. CDR3 coding DNA: TGTGCCAGCAGCCCCGTACAAGAGGGCACCCTCCACTTT. V usage is TRBV3-1 (or the pseudogene TRBV3-2) and J usage is TRBJ1-6; D gene uncertain. The V gene's germline CDR1 is LGHDT and CDR2 YNNKEL (reference sequence). V lost 4 bases and J 14 bases, leaving 15 bases between the germline ends. This CDR3 has 13 amino acids.

The V call is TRBV5-4, the J call TRBJ1-6; no clear D. V lost 0 bases to trimming and J lost 7 bases, with 8 bases between them. The CDR3 spans 14 residues. Germline V CDR1 and CDR2: SGHNT, YYREEE (reference sequence). The CDR3 loop reads CASSLARGNSPLHF. CDR3 nucleotides: TGTGCCAGCAGCTTGGCGCGAGGAAATTCACCCCTCCACTTT.

This chain uses TRBV18 with TRBJ2-5; a possible D gene is TRBD2 (6 bases). Deletions cut 1 base from V and 2 bases from J, with 8 bases between. Germline V gives CDR1 KGHSH, CDR2 LQKENI. This CDR3 is 14 amino acids long. CDR3: CASSPLSGQETQYF. The CDR3 region has the DNA TGTGCCAGCTCACCACTTAGCGGACAAGAGACCCAGTACTTC.

The CDR3 protein is CASSPAAGLIGPLHF. The CDR3 DNA follows: TGTGCCAGCAGCCCCGCAGCGGGGCTAATTGGGCCCCTCCACTTT. The J gene is TRBJ1-6, the V gene TRBV3-1 (or the pseudogene TRBV3-2); perhaps TRBD1 as D (5 bases). CDR1 and CDR2 (germline): LGHDT, YNNKEL (reference sequence). Deletions cut 4 bases from V and 13 bases from J, with 20 bases between. This CDR3 spans 15 amino acids.

J is TRBJ1-3 and V is TRBV3-1 (or the pseudogene TRBV3-2); weak D call: TRBD1 (6 bases). The germline CDR1 and CDR2 sequences are LGHDT and YNNKEL (reference sequence). This CDR3 spans 17 amino acids. V was cut by 4 bases and J by 2 bases, with 18 bases left in between. The CDR3 here is CASSRVPPGQPGNTIYF. The CDR3 region has the DNA TGTGCCAGCAGCCGGGTCCCACCAGGACAGCCTGGAAACACCATATATTTT.

V usage is TRBV4-2 and J usage is TRBJ1-6; possible D gene TRBD1, 5 bases. CDR1 LGHNA and CDR2 YNFKEQ come from the germline V gene. V lost 2 bases and J lost 5, with 13 bases in between. This CDR3 contains 16 residues. The CDR3 here is CASSQTTVSNNSPLHF. The CDR3, as DNA: TGTGCCAGCAGCCAAACGACAGTATCTAATAATTCACCCCTCCACTTT.

The chain carries TRBV5-1 and TRBJ1-1; TRBD1 matches at 7 bases. J lost 6 bases, V lost 0 bases, and 2 bases had no gene match. This CDR3 comprises 13 residues. Germline V gene sequence: CDR1 SGHRS, CDR2 YFSETQ. The CDR3: CASSLAGTAEAFF. CDR3 DNA: TGCGCCAGCAGCTTGGCCGGGACAGCTGAAGCTTTCTTT.

CDR3: CSASLGLAGGGGETQYF. DNA of the CDR3: TGCAGTGCTAGTCTCGGCCTAGCGGGAGGGGGTGGGGAGACCCAGTACTTC. The rearrangement uses TRBV20-1 and TRBJ2-5; TRBD2 aligns across 12 bases. Trimming removed 3 bases from V and 5 bases from J; junction bases left unmatched: 13. Germline V gene lookup returns CDR1 DFQATT and CDR2 SNEGSKA (reference sequence). The CDR3 has 17 residues.